This TCR beta chain was identified during a study of human T cells and chemical hapten exposure. Study-level findings and limits: Each of the donors had alopecia, so their immune responses may not resemble those of healthy people.

Using its own MiXCR run on the RACE reads, TCRdb lists one record per CDR3 protein. Of about 92,000 distinct CDR3 sequences in the sample, around 9.6% were seen once. This clonotype was found many times. Its specificity is not known. Time point indicated: pre-sensitization, week 0. Treatment specified: therapeutic diphenylcyclopropenone sensitization with weekly scalp DPC. The V and J ends lost 10 bases and 2 bases respectively, with 8 bases between them. This CDR3 has 11 amino acids. This chain uses TRBV12-3 or TRBV12-4 with TRBJ1-1; weak D call: TRBD1 (6 bases). The sequencing here drew on whole blood, taken in connection with sensitization to the hapten diphenylcyclopropenone (DPC). The sequence derives from a woman aged 40 to 49 with alopecia areata. Some clones in this sample may be carry-over from other donors' samples. DNA of the CDR3: TGTGCCACACAGGGTAACACTGAAGCTTTCTTT. Its protein is CATQGNTEAFF.